One and the same sample provided the 5 T cell receptor beta chains below, sequenced in a study of breast tumors, draining lymph nodes, adjacent tissues. TCRdb called the multiplex PCR reads again in MiXCR, with one record for every CDR3 protein. The repertoire has 65,000 to 80,000 distinct CDR3 sequences, approximately 19% of them found once; the top ten carry around 2.5%. Samples came from axillary lymph nodes draining the breast cancer. The sequenced material came from axillary lymph node tissue. These receptor sequences come from a female donor with breast cancer. Some clones in this sample may be carry-over from other donors' samples.

This clonotype was seen many times. V usage is TRBV11-3 and J usage is TRBJ2-5; D tentatively fits TRBD1 or TRBD2 (5 bases each). The V gene's germline CDR1 is SGHNT and CDR2 YENEEA. The CDR3 is made up of 15 amino acids. V lost 5 bases and J 5 bases, leaving 18 bases between the germline ends. The CDR3 DNA is TGTGCCAGCAGCGAGCCCGCAGGGACCGGGGAGACCCAGTACTTC. Protein sequence: CASSEPAGTGETQYF.

This clonotype has more than one count but fewer than ten. Just one base apart from a much larger clone, this may be a read error. In DNA form, the CDR3 reads TGTGCCGGCAGTGATCCCAGGGGGGCTAATGAAAAACTGTTTTTT. It encodes CAGSDPRGANEKLFF. The V and J genes are TRBV25-1 and TRBJ1-4, with 7 bases fitting TRBD1. Germline CDR1 and CDR2: MGHDK and SYGVNS. CDR3 length: 15 amino acids.

The rearrangement joins TRBV28 to TRBJ2-5; TRBD1 aligns across 7 bases. With V trimmed by 3 bases and J by 5 bases, 9 bases remained unmatched. The CDR3 is 15 amino acids. Germline V gives CDR1 MDHEN, CDR2 SYDVKM. CDR3 residues: CASSFGIGGAETQYF. The CDR3 bases are TGTGCCAGCAGTTTTGGTATAGGGGGCGCGGAGACCCAGTACTTC.

This clonotype was seen ten or more times. The gene calls are TRBV7-2 and TRBJ2-3, with a possible D match to TRBD1 (6 bases). The CDR3 is made up of 18 amino acids. Germline CDR1 reads SGHTA; CDR2 reads FQGNSA. V dropped 2 bases and J dropped 0 bases, with 18 bases sitting between them. Here the CDR3 DNA reads TGTGCCAGCAGCTTATCCCGGCTAGTAGGGGGAAGCACAGATACGCAGTATTTT. Protein product: CASSLSRLVGGSTDTQYF.

To note about this clonotype: A much larger clone is a single base away; this may be a read error. The chain couples TRBV7-2 to TRBJ2-1, with 8 bases fitting TRBD2. The CDR3 length is 13 residues. V trimming: 1 base; J trimming: 15 bases; junction bases outside the gene matches: 8. Germline loops: CDR1 SGHTA, CDR2 FQGNSA. The CDR3 is CASSLESGSIGFF. The CDR3 nucleotides read TGTGCCAGCAGCTTAGAGAGCGGGAGCATCGGGTTCTTC. The variable domain in full, completed from reference TRBV7-2 and TRBJ2-1, reads GAGVSQSPSNKVTEKGKDVELRCDPISGHTALYWYRQSLGQGLEFLIYFQGNSAPDKSGLPSDRFSAERTGGSVSTLTIQRTQQEDSAVYLCASSLESGSIGFFGPGTRLTVL.